Below are 29 T cell receptor beta chains sequenced from a single sample in a study of T cells in Graves' hyperthyroidism and ophthalmopathy. RNA transcripts were the template for amplifying TCR beta CDR3 regions. An initial round of RT-PCR targeting the TCR CDR3 relied on the HTBI primer set. A single record per CDR3 protein comes from TCRdb applying MiXCR to the multiplex PCR reads. The sample yields 200,000 to 250,000 distinct CDR3 sequences, around 18% seen once. Sequencing was done on a sample of blood. The origin of the receptors is a man aged 40-49 years with Graves' hyperthyroidism.

This clonotype was seen ten or more times. The chain combines TRBV2 with TRBJ2-7; possibly TRBD2 for D (6 bases). Germline V gene sequence: CDR1 SNHLY, CDR2 FYNNEI. The V end lost 1 base, the J end lost 2 bases, and 12 bases lay between the germline ends. This CDR3 has 15 residues. The CDR3 loop is CASSEGWDSTYEQYF. In DNA form, the CDR3 reads TGTGCCAGCAGTGAAGGCTGGGACTCAACCTACGAGCAGTACTTC.

The chain links TRBV9 to TRBJ2-3; no reliable D call. The ends were cut back, 1 base at V and 6 bases at J, with 9 bases in the middle. The CDR3 sequence is 13 residues long. The germline V gene has CDR1 SGDLS and CDR2 YYNGEE. The CDR3 region is CASSVFEGDTQYF. The CDR3 bases are TGTGCCAGCAGCGTATTCGAAGGCGATACGCAGTATTTT. The whole variable domain, remainder taken from reference TRBV9 and TRBJ2-3, is DSGVTQTPKHLITATGQRVTLRCSPRSGDLSVYWYQQSLDQGLQFLIQYYNGEERAKGNILERFSAQQFPDLHSELNLSSLELGDSALYFCASSVFEGDTQYFGPGTRLTVL.

This clonotype occurred many times. The chain is built from TRBV6-1 and TRBJ2-5; the D gene could be TRBD1 or TRBD2 (5 bases each). CDR3 length: 15 amino acids. V was trimmed by 5 bases and J by 2 bases, leaving 15 bases between them. The germline gives CDR1 MNHNS, CDR2 SASEGT. DNA for the CDR3: TGTGCCAGCAGTTCCTCATGGGACGGTCAAGAGACCCAGTACTTC. Its protein is CASSSSWDGQETQYF.

This clonotype was seen ten or more times. This chain links TRBV30 with TRBJ2-7; 8 nucleotides match TRBD1. CDR1 is GTSNPN and CDR2 is SVGIG in the germline V gene (reference sequence). The length of the CDR3 is 14 residues. V dropped 0 bases and J dropped 3; count of bases not matched to a gene: 4. Written as DNA, the CDR3 is TGTGCCTGGAGTGTCAGGACAGGGTACTACGAGCAGTACTTC. It specifies CAWSVRTGYYEQYF.

The gene calls are TRBV7-9 and TRBJ2-7; D tentatively fits TRBD1 or TRBD2 (6 bases each). The germline gives CDR1 SEHNR, CDR2 FQNEAQ (reference sequence). Between the trimmed V and J ends, which lost 7 bases and 3 bases, there was a span of 19 bases. CDR3 length equals 15 residues. CDR3 nucleotides: TGTGCCAGCAACTTTGGGGGCGGGGAGGTCTACGAGCAGTACTTC. Translated, it gives CASNFGGGEVYEQYF. The variable domain in full, completed from reference TRBV7-9 and TRBJ2-7, reads DTGVSQNPRHKITKRGQNVTFRCDPISEHNRLYWYRQTLGQGPEFLTYFQNEAQLEKSRLLSDRFSAERPKGSFSTLEIQRTEQGDSAMYLCASNFGGGEVYEQYFGPGTRLTVT.

A word on this clonotype: It may be a read error: a sequence one base away is much more abundant. This rearrangement joins TRBV7-2 to TRBJ2-2, with D unclear. This CDR3 is 14 amino acids long. V lost 3 bases to trimming and J lost 3 bases, with 8 bases between them. Germline V gene lookup returns CDR1 SGHTA and CDR2 FQGNSA. The CDR3 sequence is CASSLSPHTGELFF. CDR3 nucleotide sequence: TGTGCCAGCAGCTTGTCGCCTCACACCGGGGAGCTGTTTTTT.

This clonotype was observed a few times. V is TRBV20-1 and J is TRBJ1-5; D may be TRBD1 (5 bases). In germline, CDR1 is DFQATT, CDR2 SNEGSKA (reference sequence). The germline V and J ends were trimmed by 4 bases and 0 bases, with 10 bases remaining between them. The CDR3 loop spans 14 amino acids. The CDR3 protein is CSAKGRRSNQPQHF. DNA for the CDR3: TGCAGTGCTAAGGGACGGCGTAGCAATCAGCCCCAGCATTTT.

The chain recombines TRBV5-1 with TRBJ2-5; 7 bases map to TRBD1. Germline CDR1 SGHRS, CDR2 YFSETQ. V shed 2 bases, J shed 1 base, and the junction held 5 bases outside the gene matches. The CDR3 totals 15 residues. In DNA form, the CDR3 reads TGCGCCAGCAGCTTCATGTCAGGGGGCCAAGAGACCCAGTACTTC. Its protein product is CASSFMSGGQETQYF.

This clonotype has at least ten counts. The CDR3 DNA follows: TGTGCCAGCAGTTATAACTCCTACGAGCAGTACTTC. Encoded protein: CASSYNSYEQYF. The chain combines TRBV6-1 with TRBJ2-7, with D hard to call. The CDR3 covers 12 residues. CDR1 and CDR2 (germline): MNHNS, SASEGT. Trimming shortened V by 5 bases and J by 0 bases, and 5 bases separated the two germline ends.

This clonotype came up a few times. This chain joins TRBV20-1 and TRBJ1-6; D perhaps matches TRBD1 (5 bases). The CDR3 has 15 amino acids. Per germline, CDR1 DFQATT and CDR2 SNEGSKA (reference sequence). V gave up 6 bases and J gave up 3 bases, with 15 bases separating them. CDR3: CSAGGGNHYNSPLHF. In DNA, the CDR3 is TGCAGTGCGGGGGGGGGGAACCACTATAATTCACCCCTCCACTTT.

The V call is TRBV27, the J call TRBJ2-2; D gene unclear. Trimming shortened V by 1 base and J by 1 base, and 7 bases separated the two germline ends. Germline V lookup: CDR1 MNHEY, CDR2 SMNVEV (reference sequence). The CDR3 spans 15 residues. The CDR3 nucleotides are TGTGCCAGCAGTTTATGGCTAGGGAACACCGGGGAGCTGTTTTTT. Translating gives CASSLWLGNTGELFF.

The table lists this clonotype with many counts. The chain uses TRBV20-1 and TRBJ1-1; D not resolved. The CDR3 consists of 13 residues. The V gene's germline CDR1 is DFQATT and CDR2 SNEGSKA (reference sequence). V dropped 1 base and J dropped 4 bases, with 10 bases sitting between them. Here the CDR3 reads CSARGLMGTEAFF. The CDR3 bases are TGCAGTGCTAGAGGTCTAATGGGCACTGAAGCTTTCTTT.

This clonotype showed up many times. This chain joins TRBV7-2 and TRBJ1-5; D ambiguous. The CDR3 sequence is 14 residues long. Germline V lookup: CDR1 SGHTA, CDR2 FQGNSA. V was pared by 0 bases and J by 7 bases, with 10 bases between. The CDR3 DNA reads as TGTGCCAGCAGCTTAGCACCAGGTTCCCAGCCCCAGCATTTT. It translates to CASSLAPGSQPQHF.

This chain links TRBV7-3 with TRBJ2-1; D is perhaps TRBD2 (6 bases). Germline lookup yields CDR1 SGHTA and CDR2 FQGTGA. V gave up 2 bases and J gave up 2 bases, with 10 bases separating them. CDR3 length: 15 residues. The CDR3 here is CASSLLSGPYNEQFF. The CDR3 nucleotides read TGTGCCAGCAGCTTACTTAGCGGTCCCTACAATGAGCAGTTCTTC.

Turning to this clonotype: A single base separates this from a much larger clone, so it may be a read error. The V and J genes are TRBV28 and TRBJ1-4; D unresolved. CDR1 and CDR2 from the germline V gene are MDHEN and SYDVKM. The CDR3 is made up of 14 amino acids. The V end was cut by 5 bases, the J end by 0 bases, with 7 bases between. The CDR3 here is CASSGATTNEKLFF. CDR3 DNA sequence: TGTGCCAGCAGTGGCGCAACAACTAATGAAAAACTGTTTTTT.

This clonotype was counted many times. The chain uses TRBV5-1 and TRBJ1-2; D remains ambiguous. V was clipped by 4 bases and J by 2 bases, with 15 bases between them. The germline CDR1 and CDR2 sequences are SGHRS and YFSETQ. CDR3 length: 15 amino acids. The CDR3 reads CASSPTAGTNYGYTF. Written as DNA, the CDR3 is TGCGCCAGCAGCCCTACGGCCGGAACAAACTATGGCTACACCTTC.

CDR3 region: CASSLGRANTEAFF. CDR3 DNA: TGCGCCAGCAGCTTGGGACGGGCCAACACTGAAGCTTTCTTT. The rearrangement joins TRBV5-1 to TRBJ1-1; no clear D. Germline CDR1 SGHRS, CDR2 YFSETQ. The V end was cut by 0 bases, the J end by 2 bases, with 8 bases between. The CDR3 length is 14 residues. Full variable domain (missing parts from reference TRBV5-1 and TRBJ1-1): KAGVTQTPRYLIKTRGQQVTLSCSPISGHRSVSWYQQTPGQGLQFLFEYFSETQRNKGNFPGRFSGRQFSNSRSEMNVSTLELGDSALYLCASSLGRANTEAFFGQGTRLTVV.

This clonotype was recorded many times. The chain combines TRBV15 with TRBJ2-5; D gene unclear. There are 12 residues in the CDR3. The V gene lost 1 base and the J gene lost 5 bases, with 5 bases spanning the gap. The germline V gene encodes CDR1 LNHNV and CDR2 YYDKDF (reference sequence). The CDR3 region is CATSRGYETQYF. The DNA for the CDR3 is TGTGCCACCAGCAGAGGTTATGAGACCCAGTACTTC. Full variable domain (rest looked up from reference TRBV15 and TRBJ2-5): DAMVIQNPRYQVTQFGKPVTLSCSQTLNHNVMYWYQQKSSQAPKLLFHYYDKDFNNEADTPDNFQSRRPNTSFCFLDIRSPGLGDTAMYLCATSRGYETQYFGPGTRLLVL.

Remarks on this clonotype: A much bigger clone sits one base away, suggesting this may be a read error. V is TRBV29-1 and J is TRBJ2-5; D may be TRBD1 (5 bases). This CDR3 is built from 15 residues. Germline V gene sequence: CDR1 SQVTM, CDR2 ANQGSEA. The V gene lost 1 base and the J gene lost 2 bases, with 14 bases spanning the gap. The CDR3 bases are TGCAGCGTTGAAGGAGCGATAGGGGTACAAGAGACCCAGTACTTC. Amino acid sequence: CSVEGAIGVQETQYF.

The rearrangement links TRBV4-2 to TRBJ2-7; TRBD2 might be the D (6 bases). V gave up 2 bases and J gave up 2 bases, with 16 bases separating them. Germline V gene sequence: CDR1 LGHNA, CDR2 YNFKEQ. The CDR3 runs 16 residues. CDR3 coding DNA: TGTGCCAGCAGCCAATCATACAGACGGGAGCCCTACGAGCAGTACTTC. Translating gives CASSQSYRREPYEQYF.

The table lists this clonotype with a few counts. This may stem from a read error, because a much larger clone lies one nucleotide away. V is TRBV24-1 and J is TRBJ1-5; D call uncertain. The V gene's germline CDR1 is KGHDR and CDR2 SFDVKD. The CDR3 is made up of 14 amino acids. CDR3 residues: CATSDWQANQPQRF. In DNA, the CDR3 is TGTGCCACCAGTGATTGGCAGGCCAATCAGCCCCAGCGTTTT.

The J gene is TRBJ2-7, the V gene TRBV14, with 9 positions matching TRBD1. Per the germline V gene, CDR1 is SGHDN and CDR2 is FVKESK. CDR3 size: 16 residues. V shed 2 bases, J shed 2 bases, and the junction held 7 bases outside the gene matches. The CDR3 loop reads CASSQLSDRGTYEQYF. CDR3 nucleotide sequence: TGTGCCAGCAGCCAATTGTCGGACAGGGGCACCTACGAGCAGTACTTC.

This clonotype was found many times. The chain recombines TRBV6-2 or TRBV6-3 with TRBJ1-5; 7 bases are shared with TRBD1. The V gene end was trimmed by 7 bases and the J gene end by 3 bases; junction bases not matched to a gene: 12. This CDR3 region has 16 residues. CDR1 is MNHEY, CDR2 SVGEGT, per germline. The CDR3 loop is CASNRRGQGVNQPQHF. CDR3 nucleotide sequence: TGTGCCAGCAACCGGAGGGGGCAGGGAGTCAATCAGCCCCAGCATTTT.

J is TRBJ2-7 and V is TRBV18; TRBD1 matches 9 bases. Germline loops: CDR1 KGHSH, CDR2 LQKENI. The CDR3 is 15 residues long. The V gene end was trimmed by 5 bases and the J gene end by 6 bases; junction bases not matched to a gene: 11. CDR3 nucleotides: TGTGCCAGCTCAACGACCGGGACAGGGATCGGCGAGCAGTACTTC. It translates to CASSTTGTGIGEQYF.

This clonotype was found many times. J is TRBJ2-1 and V is TRBV14, with 10 bases matching TRBD1. With 2 bases clipped from V and 4 bases from J, the junction kept 5 bases outside the gene matches. CDR1 SGHDN and CDR2 FVKESK come from the germline V gene. This CDR3 is 16 amino acids long. The CDR3 loop is CASSQFQGQGYNEQFF. The DNA of the CDR3 is TGTGCCAGCAGCCAATTCCAGGGACAGGGGTACAATGAGCAGTTCTTC.

This clonotype was seen many times. The chain combines TRBV12-5 with TRBJ1-2; 9 nucleotides line up with TRBD1. V trimming: 6 bases; J trimming: 4 bases; junction bases outside the gene matches: 6. The CDR3 is made up of 14 amino acids. CDR1 LGHNT and CDR2 FRNRAP come from the germline V gene. The CDR3 loop reads CASGPTGGGYGYTF. For the CDR3, the DNA is TGTGCTAGTGGACCAACAGGGGGCGGCTATGGCTACACCTTC.

This clonotype occurred many times. This rearrangement joins TRBV28 to TRBJ2-3; D is tentatively TRBD1 or TRBD2 (5 bases each). Trimming pared 6 bases from V and 6 bases from J, leaving 16 bases between. Germline CDR1 and CDR2: MDHEN and SYDVKM. CDR3 size: 14 residues. CDR3 nucleotides: TGTGCCAGCAGCCCAGGTGTGGGACGGGATACGCAGTATTTT. Protein sequence: CASSPGVGRDTQYF.

This clonotype has at least ten counts. The rearrangement joins TRBV10-1 to TRBJ2-5; perhaps TRBD2 as D (5 bases). The CDR3 spans 16 residues. Germline lookup yields CDR1 WNHNN and CDR2 SYGVQD (reference sequence). V was shortened by 3 bases and J by 3 bases, with 17 bases between the two germline ends. CDR3 region: CASSDPRAPGKETQYF. Here the CDR3 DNA reads TGCGCCAGCAGTGACCCCCGGGCCCCGGGGAAAGAGACCCAGTACTTC.

At least ten counts were recorded for this clonotype. This chain links TRBV20-1 with TRBJ1-6; TRBD1 is a possible D gene (5 bases). The CDR3 has 14 amino acids. Trimming left V 1 base short and J 9 bases short, with 13 bases between. Looked up from germline, CDR1 is DFQATT and CDR2 is SNEGSKA (reference sequence). CDR3 bases: TGCAGTGCTAGAGTGGCCGGGGGAGGTTCACCCCTCCACTTT. The encoded protein is CSARVAGGGSPLHF.